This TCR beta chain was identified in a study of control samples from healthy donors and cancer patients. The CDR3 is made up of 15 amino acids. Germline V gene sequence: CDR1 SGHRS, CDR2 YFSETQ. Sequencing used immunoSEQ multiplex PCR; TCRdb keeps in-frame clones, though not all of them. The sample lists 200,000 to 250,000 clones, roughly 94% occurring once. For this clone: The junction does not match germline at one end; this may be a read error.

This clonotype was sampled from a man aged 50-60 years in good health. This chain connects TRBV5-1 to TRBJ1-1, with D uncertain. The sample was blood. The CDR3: CAGSLGVAQNTEAFF. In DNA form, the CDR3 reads TGCGCCGGCAGCTTGGGAGTGGCGCAGAACACTGAAGCTTTCTTT. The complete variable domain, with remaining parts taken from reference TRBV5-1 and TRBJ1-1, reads KAGVTQTPRYLIKTRGQQVTLSCSPISGHRSVSWYQQTPGQGLQFLFEYFSETQRNKGNFPGRFSGRQFSNSRSEMNVSTLELGDSALYLCAGSLGVAQNTEAFFGQGTRLTVV.